The 6 T cell receptor beta chains presented below share a single source sample, sequenced in a study of blood T cell repertoires in COVID-19. Generated by immunoSEQ multiplex PCR, the TCRdb table keeps only in-frame clones and is missing some. In the table there are about 410,000 clones, about 89% of which are singletons. Sequenced material: peripheral blood. The receptors were gathered from a woman in her 40s with COVID-19, enrolled during active disease.

This chain uses TRBV14 with TRBJ1-1; 8 bases match TRBD1. CDR3 length: 13 amino acids. With 4 bases clipped from V and 7 bases from J, the junction kept 5 bases outside the gene matches. CDR1 is SGHDN and CDR2 is FVKESK in the germline V gene. CDR3: CASSPGQGYEAFF. The CDR3 DNA follows: TGTGCCAGCAGCCCCGGACAGGGTTATGAAGCTTTCTTT.

The chain joins TRBV3-1 (or the pseudogene TRBV3-2) to TRBJ1-2; TRBD1 agrees at 7 bases. CDR3 length equals 12 residues. The V and J ends lost 1 base and 8 bases, in that order; junction bases with no gene match: 1. Germline values: CDR1 LGHDT, CDR2 YNNKEL (reference sequence). CDR3 sequence (DNA): TGTGCCAGCAGCCAAGGGACAGGAGGCTACACCTTC. It encodes CASSQGTGGYTF.

V usage is TRBV29-1 and J usage is TRBJ2-5; 11 bases align to TRBD1. In germline, CDR1 is SQVTM, CDR2 ANQGSEA. The CDR3 length is 15 residues. After removal of 4 bases from V and 3 bases from J, the junction contained 7 bases not matched to a gene. The CDR3 sequence: CSVGGTGGSKETQYF. Written as DNA, the CDR3 is TGCAGCGTTGGCGGGACAGGGGGTTCCAAAGAGACCCAGTACTTC.

The chain has TRBV5-4 and TRBJ2-1; 9 nucleotides align to TRBD2. CDR1 is SGHNT, CDR2 YYREEE, per germline (reference sequence). V lost 5 bases and J lost 4; bases outside the gene matches: 13. The CDR3 covers 17 residues. Written as DNA, the CDR3 is TGTGCCAGCAGACCGGACTTAGCGGGAGTGTGGTACAATGAGCAGTTCTTC. It codes for CASRPDLAGVWYNEQFF.

The chain is built from TRBV2 and TRBJ1-5; the D gene is possibly TRBD1 (6 bases). Germline lookup yields CDR1 SNHLY and CDR2 FYNNEI. The CDR3 spans 14 residues. V gave up 5 bases and J gave up 3 bases, with 11 bases separating them. The CDR3 DNA follows: TGTGCCAGCAGTTATACAGGGTACAATCAGCCCCAGCATTTT. It specifies CASSYTGYNQPQHF.

The V and J genes are TRBV28 and TRBJ2-5; 7 nucleotides align to TRBD1. After removal of 6 bases from V and 2 bases from J, the junction contained 12 bases not matched to a gene. Germline CDR1 reads MDHEN; CDR2 reads SYDVKM. CDR3 length equals 16 residues. The DNA for the CDR3 is TGTGCCAGCAGGTCACTCCGGGACAGAGTTCAAGAGACCCAGTACTTC. Translation: CASRSLRDRVQETQYF.